The clone carrying this T cell receptor (beta chain) was recorded only once. Germline lookup yields CDR1 DFQATT and CDR2 SNEGSKA (reference sequence). This CDR3 is built from 16 residues. Trimming cost V 3 bases and J 6 bases, with 21 bases left between them. The entry originates in a study of blood T cell repertoires in COVID-19. For the study at large: PBMCs, B-cell-depleted T cells, or T cells provided the cDNA or gDNA that made up the material.

Assay used: immunoSEQ multiplex PCR; TCRdb lists only in-frame clones, some missing. The sample records some 200,000 clones, around four fifths being singletons. V is TRBV20-1 and J is TRBJ1-5, with D unclear. Specimen: peripheral blood. The clonotype was recovered from a woman older than 75 with active or convalescent COVID-19. DNA of the CDR3: TGCAGTGCTAGTGGCCTGCGAGGGTTGCTGGGTCAGCCCCAGCATTTT. Translation: CSASGLRGLLGQPQHF.